This is a list of T cell receptor beta chains from one sample in a study of vaccination effects on CD4 cells after COVID-19. No antigen has been assigned to these receptors. Sequencing was performed with immunoSEQ multiplex PCR; in TCRdb, only in-frame clones are kept and a portion is missing. Counted here are approximately 37,000 clones, around two thirds occurring once; the ten biggest clones make up roughly 8%. Sequences were derived from CD4+ T cells from PBMCs cultured without peptide, sampled after COVID-19 vaccination. These receptors were collected from a human donor who received a COVID-19 vaccine. Each CDR3 is given with its conserved first and last residue. A D gene is named only where the DNA matches it firmly. Not all rows give a size; the values are once, few, many and, for expanded clones, a class.

>-|medium-sized|TRBJ1-5|TRBV4-1
TGCGCCAGCAGCCAAGGAGGCTCCAATCAGCCCCAGCATTTT
CASSQGGSNQPQHF
>-|-|TRBJ2-3|TRBV7-9
TGTGCCAGCAGCTCAAGGTCTAGCGTCGATACGCAGTATTTT
CASSSRSSVDTQYF
>-|-|TRBJ1-3|TRBV25-1
TGTGCCAGCAGGGACCTGGGCTCTGGAAACACCATATATTTT
CASRDLGSGNTIYF
>-|few|TRBJ1-5|TRBV29-1
TGCAGCGTTGTGGTTTCAGGGGACCAGCCCCAGCATTTT
CSVVVSGDQPQHF
>TRBD2|-|TRBJ2-7|TRBV7-9
TGTGCCAGCAGCTTCGCGGGGGGTTCCTACGAGCAGTACTTC
CASSFAGGSYEQYF
>-|-|TRBJ1-4|TRBV5-6
TGTGCCAGCAGCTCAGGGGAGGCGAATGAAAAACTGTTTTTT
CASSSGEANEKLFF
>-|-|TRBJ1-4|TRBV19
TGTGCCAGTAGTGTCCGGCCAACTGAAAAACTGTTTTTT
CASSVRPTEKLFF
>-|-|TRBJ2-7|TRBV6-5
TGTGCCAGCAGTTCGGTGTTTGACGAGCAGTACTTC
CASSSVFDEQYF
>-|-|TRBJ2-7|TRBV6-5
TGTGCCAGCAGCGGGTACTACGAGCAGTACTTC
CASSGYYEQYF
>TRBD1|-|TRBJ1-6|TRBV3-1/TRBV3-2
TGTGCCAGCAGCCAAGTAGTGGGGACAGCCTATAATTCACCCCTCCACTTT
CASSQVVGTAYNSPLHF
>-|-|TRBJ2-5|TRBV6-5
TGTGCCAGTAGACTGGCGGCGGGGGCCCAAGAGACCAAGTACTTC
CASRLAAGAQETKYF
>-|-|TRBJ1-1|TRBV12-3/TRBV12-4
TGTGCCAGCAGTTTACCCCGGGTACAAGCTTTCTTT
CASSLPRVQAFF
>-|-|TRBJ1-2|TRBV3-1/TRBV3-2
TGTGCCAGTCGAGGGGGGCGGCATGGCTACACCTTC
CASRGGRHGYTF
>TRBD2|few|TRBJ2-7|TRBV4-1
TGCGCCAGCAGCTCTTGGACTAGCGGGAGTACGGTCGAGCAGTACTTC
CASSSWTSGSTVEQYF
>-|-|TRBJ2-5|TRBV3-1/TRBV3-2
TGTGCCAGCAGCCAAGTCCAGACCCAGTACTTC
CASSQVQTQYF